This TCR beta chain derives from a study of patients and donors after allogeneic stem cell transplantation. CDR3 length equals 21 residues. V dropped 3 bases and J dropped 0 bases, with 29 bases sitting between them. This clonotype was counted a few times. TCRdb processed the RT-PCR reads anew with MiXCR; each CDR3 protein has one entry. The sample lists about a million distinct CDR3 sequences; over 15% were seen once. Sequencing was carried out using blood, either unsorted or a sorted T cell fraction (not recorded which). This clonotype was obtained from a human donor who was either an allogeneic HSCT recipient or a stem cell or donor lymphocyte infusion donor (not recorded which). It is not recorded whose cells these are; they may come from a transplant donor. The chain recombines TRBV12-3 or TRBV12-4 with TRBJ1-2, with unresolved D. For the CDR3, the DNA is TGTGCCAGCAGTTTGGTCTCTGGTGAGTTTCTGGTTGACGGCGCTAACTATGGCTACACCTTC. This gives the protein CASSLVSGEFLVDGANYGYTF.